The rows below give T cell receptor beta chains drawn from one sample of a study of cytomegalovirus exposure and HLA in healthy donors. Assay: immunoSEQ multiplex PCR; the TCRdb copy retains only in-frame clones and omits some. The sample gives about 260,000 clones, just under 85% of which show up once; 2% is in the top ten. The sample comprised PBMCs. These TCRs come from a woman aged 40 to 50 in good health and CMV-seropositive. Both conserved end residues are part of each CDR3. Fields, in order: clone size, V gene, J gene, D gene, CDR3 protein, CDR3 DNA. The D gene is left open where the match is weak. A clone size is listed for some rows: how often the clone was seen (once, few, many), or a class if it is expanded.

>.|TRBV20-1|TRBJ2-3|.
CSASLAGTQYF
TGCAGTGCTAGTTTGGCAGGGACGCAGTATTTT
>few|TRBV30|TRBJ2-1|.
CAWSYRTLGNEQFF
TGTGCCTGGAGCTACAGGACCCTTGGCAATGAGCAGTTCTTC
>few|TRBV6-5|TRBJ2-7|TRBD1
CASSSQRGQAFGEQYF
TGTGCCAGCAGTTCACAGAGGGGACAGGCCTTTGGCGAGCAGTACTTC
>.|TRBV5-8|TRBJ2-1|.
CASSLVKGSPGYNEQFF
TGTGCCAGCAGCTTGGTTAAGGGAAGCCCGGGGTACAATGAGCAGTTCTTC
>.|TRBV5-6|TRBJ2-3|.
CASSPVYRVDTDTQYF
TGTGCCAGCAGCCCGGTTTACAGGGTTGACACAGATACGCAGTATTTT
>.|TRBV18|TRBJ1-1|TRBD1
CASSPQGATEAFF
TGTGCCAGCTCACCCCAGGGGGCAACTGAAGCTTTCTTT
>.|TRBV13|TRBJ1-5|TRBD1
CASSRTGQPQHF
TGTGCCAGCAGCCGGACAGGACAGCCCCAGCATTTT
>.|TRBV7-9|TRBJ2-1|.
CASSLASVGGGKEQFF
TGTGCCAGCAGCTTAGCCTCCGTGGGGGGGGGCAAAGAGCAGTTCTTC
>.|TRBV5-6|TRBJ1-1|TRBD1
CASSWTGLNTEAFF
TGTGCCAGCAGTTGGACAGGGTTGAACACTGAAGCTTTCTTT
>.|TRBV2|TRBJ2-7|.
CASSEARRLAGSYEQYF
TGTGCCAGCAGTGAAGCGCGGAGGCTAGCAGGCTCCTACGAGCAGTACTTC
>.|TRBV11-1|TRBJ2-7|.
CASSSRDTTYEQYF
TGTGCCAGCAGCTCCCGGGACACCACCTACGAGCAGTACTTC
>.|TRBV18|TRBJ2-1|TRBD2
CASLPRSLAGGGNEQFF
TGTGCCAGCTTACCACGGTCCCTAGCGGGAGGGGGCAATGAGCAGTTCTTC
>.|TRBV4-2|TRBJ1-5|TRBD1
CASSYGQGGQPQHF
TGTGCCAGCAGCTATGGACAGGGAGGACAGCCCCAGCATTTT
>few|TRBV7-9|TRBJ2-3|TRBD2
CSSSFFSGIADTQYF
TGTTCCAGCAGCTTCTTTAGCGGGATCGCAGATACGCAGTATTTT
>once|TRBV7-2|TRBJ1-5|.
CASSVNWGDQPQHF
TGTGCCAGCAGCGTGAATTGGGGGGATCAGCCCCAGCATTTT
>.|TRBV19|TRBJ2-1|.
CASSTRVRYEDEQFF
TGTGCCAGTAGCACCCGGGTGCGGTATGAGGATGAGCAGTTCTTC
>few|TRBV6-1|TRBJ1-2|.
CASSESRRRDYGYTF
TGTGCCAGCAGTGAATCGCGGCGCAGGGACTATGGCTACACCTTC
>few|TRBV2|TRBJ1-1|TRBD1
CASSTRGGQGATEAFF
TGTGCCAGCAGCACCCGGGGGGGACAGGGAGCCACTGAAGCTTTCTTT
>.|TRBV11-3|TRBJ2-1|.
CASSHPSVGGQFF
TGTGCCAGCAGTCATCCTTCTGTGGGGGGGCAGTTCTTC
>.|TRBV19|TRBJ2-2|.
CASSKSTGSNTGELFF
TGTGCCAGTAGTAAGTCGACAGGATCTAACACCGGGGAGCTGTTTTTT
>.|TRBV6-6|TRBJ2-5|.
CASSAGHQETQYF
TGTGCCAGCTCTGCAGGCCACCAAGAGACCCAGTACTTC
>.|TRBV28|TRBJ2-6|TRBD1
CASSLWQGAPSGANVLTF
TGTGCCAGCAGTTTATGGCAGGGGGCACCCTCTGGGGCCAACGTCCTGACTTTC
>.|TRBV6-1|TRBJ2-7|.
CASSDAGKPSAEQYF
TGTGCCAGCAGTGACGCCGGGAAACCCTCCGCCGAGCAGTACTTC
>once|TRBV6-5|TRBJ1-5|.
CASSLGEGQPQHF
TGTGCCAGCAGTCTCGGGGAGGGTCAGCCCCAGCATTTT
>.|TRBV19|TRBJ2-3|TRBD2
CASSIGRRDTQYF
TGTGCCAGTAGTATCGGGAGGAGGGATACGCAGTATTTT
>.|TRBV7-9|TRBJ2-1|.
CASSFLSSVYEQFF
TGTGCCAGCAGCTTTTTATCGTCAGTTTATGAGCAGTTCTTC
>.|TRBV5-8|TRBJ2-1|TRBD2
CASSPGTSANNEQFF
TGTGCCAGCAGCCCCGGGACTAGCGCGAACAATGAGCAGTTCTTC
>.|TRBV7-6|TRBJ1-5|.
CASSLSAGDQPQHF
TGTGCCAGCAGCTTATCGGCCGGGGATCAGCCCCAGCATTTT
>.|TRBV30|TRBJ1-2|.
CAWSRAGIDYGYTF
TGTGCCTGGAGTCGAGCGGGGATTGACTATGGCTACACCTTC
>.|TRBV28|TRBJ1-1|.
CASSLRIEAFF
TGTGCCAGCAGTTTGCGGATTGAAGCTTTCTTT
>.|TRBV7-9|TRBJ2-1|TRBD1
CASSLRDRGPNEQFF
TGTGCCAGCAGCCTCCGGGACAGGGGGCCGAATGAGCAGTTCTTC
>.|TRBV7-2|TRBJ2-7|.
CASSLKSDYYEQYF
TGTGCCAGCAGCTTGAAAAGCGATTACTACGAGCAGTACTTC
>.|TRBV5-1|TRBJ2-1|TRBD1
CASSPDRGNEQFF
TGCGCCAGCAGCCCGGACAGGGGCAACGAGCAGTTCTTC
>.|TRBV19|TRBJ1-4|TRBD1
CASSVRTGFGEKLFF
TGTGCCAGTAGTGTCAGGACAGGGTTCGGGGAAAAACTGTTTTTT
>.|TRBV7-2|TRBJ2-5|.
CASSLIAETQYF
TGTGCCAGCAGCTTAATAGCAGAGACCCAGTACTTC
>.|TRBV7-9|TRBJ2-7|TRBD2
CASSLTSGSYEQYF
TGTGCCAGCAGCTTGACTAGCGGGAGCTACGAGCAGTACTTC
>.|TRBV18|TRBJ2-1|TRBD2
CASSPRDERGSEQFF
TGTGCCAGCTCACCGCGGGACGAGCGGGGCAGTGAGCAGTTCTTC
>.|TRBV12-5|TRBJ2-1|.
CASGFNREYEQFF
TGTGCTAGTGGTTTTAACAGGGAGTATGAGCAGTTCTTC
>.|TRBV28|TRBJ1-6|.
CASSLGGAQNSPLHF
TGTGCCAGCAGTTTGGGGGGGGCGCAGAATTCACCCCTCCACTTT
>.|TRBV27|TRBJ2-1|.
CASSLSNGNEQFF
TGTGCCAGCAGTTTATCGAACGGGAATGAGCAGTTCTTC
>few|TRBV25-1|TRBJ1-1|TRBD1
CASSEDRGGGKAFF
TGTGCCAGCAGTGAGGACAGGGGCGGGGGTAAAGCTTTCTTT
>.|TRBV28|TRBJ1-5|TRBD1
CASSTGTGHQPQHF
TGTGCCAGCAGTACCGGGACAGGGCATCAGCCCCAGCATTTT
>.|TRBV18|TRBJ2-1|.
CASSPLASSYNEQFF
TGTGCCAGCTCACCACTAGCAAGCTCCTACAATGAGCAGTTCTTC
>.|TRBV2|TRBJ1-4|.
CASSEQGRVTNEKLFF
TGTGCCAGCAGTGAGCAGGGGAGGGTCACTAATGAAAAACTGTTTTTT
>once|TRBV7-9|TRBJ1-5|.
CASSLDSGSSNQPQHF
TGTGCCAGCAGCTTAGATTCAGGATCCAGCAATCAGCCCCAGCATTTT
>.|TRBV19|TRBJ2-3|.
CASSINGRTDTQYF
TGTGCCAGTAGTATAAATGGGCGCACAGATACGCAGTATTTT
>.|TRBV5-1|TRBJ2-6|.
CASSGAQGRSGANVLTF
TGCGCCAGCAGCGGAGCACAGGGCCGTTCTGGGGCCAACGTCCTGACTTTC
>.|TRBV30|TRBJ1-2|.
CAWRDSANYGYTF
TGTGCCTGGAGGGACAGCGCCAACTATGGCTACACCTTC
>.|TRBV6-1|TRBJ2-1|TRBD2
CASGGLAGVSNEQFF
TGTGCCAGCGGCGGACTAGCGGGAGTCAGCAATGAGCAGTTCTTC
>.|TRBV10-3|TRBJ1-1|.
CAISAHGENTEAFF
TGTGCCATCAGTGCCCACGGGGAGAACACTGAAGCTTTCTTT
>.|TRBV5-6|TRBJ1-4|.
CASSFRGQRLFF
TGTGCCAGCAGCTTTCGAGGACAAAGACTGTTTTTT
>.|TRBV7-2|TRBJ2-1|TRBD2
CASSRAGPLYNEQFF
TGTGCCAGCAGCCGAGCGGGACCCCTCTACAATGAGCAGTTCTTC
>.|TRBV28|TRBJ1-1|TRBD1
CASSFFHRGGGTEAFF
TGTGCCAGCAGTTTCTTCCACAGGGGCGGAGGTACTGAAGCTTTCTTT
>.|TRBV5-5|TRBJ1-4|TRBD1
CASSARDRGREKLFF
TGTGCCAGCAGCGCGCGGGACAGGGGGCGGGAAAAACTGTTTTTT
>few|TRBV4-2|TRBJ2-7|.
CASSQDTGTPEQYF
TGTGCCAGCAGCCAAGATACAGGTACCCCCGAGCAGTACTTC